This T cell receptor (beta chain) was sequenced in a study of T cell changes during pregnancy in multiple sclerosis. The table came from immunoSEQ multiplex PCR; TCRdb's copy has only in-frame clones and leaves some out. This sample has tens of thousands of clones; around 93% occur once, and the top ten carry about 2.7%. V lost 3 bases and J 8 bases, leaving 11 bases between the germline ends. Germline loops: CDR1 GTSNPN, CDR2 SVGIG (reference sequence). This CDR3 is built from 11 residues. Here the sequenced sample was peripheral blood, taken in the second trimester of pregnancy. This chain joins TRBV30 and TRBJ2-7; D possibly corresponds to TRBD1 (5 bases). The sequence came from a female donor in good health, enrolled as a control in a pregnancy study. The CDR3 loop is CAWSLWGQQYF. The CDR3 DNA reads as TGTGCCTGGAGCCTGTGGGGCCAGCAGTACTTC. The full variable domain, its missing parts supplied by reference TRBV30 and TRBJ2-7, is SQTIHQWPATLVQPVGSPLSLECTVEGTSNPNLYWYRQAAGRGLQLLFYSVGIGQISSEVPQNLSASRPQDRQFILSSKKLLLSDSGFYLCAWSLWGQQYFGPGTRLTVT.